This entry lists 10 T cell receptor beta chains sequenced from one sample in a study of early stage breast cancer tumors. Assay: immunoSEQ multiplex PCR; the TCRdb copy retains only in-frame clones and omits some. There are 45,000 to 50,000 clones in the sample; about 80% occur only once, and roughly 1.4% lies in the top ten. Material for sequencing was blood. The receptors here all came from a person in their fifties with breast cancer.

V gene TRBV2 combines with J gene TRBJ1-2, with TRBD1 identical over 10 bases. Germline loops: CDR1 SNHLY, CDR2 FYNNEI. J gave up 7 bases and V 6 bases, and 8 bases lay outside the gene matches. The CDR3 spans 14 residues. The CDR3 coding sequence is TGTGCCAGCAGGAGGGGGACAGGGGACGCTGGCTACACCTTC. Translated: CASRRGTGDAGYTF.

This clone appeared a few times. The chain is built from TRBV11-2 and TRBJ1-4, with D hard to call. The V end lost 1 base, the J end lost 5 bases, and 5 bases lay between the germline ends. CDR1 and CDR2 (germline): SGHAT, FQNNGV. The CDR3 consists of 13 residues. Here the CDR3 reads CASSLGLNEKLFF. As DNA, the CDR3 is TGTGCCAGCAGCTTAGGGCTGAATGAAAAACTGTTTTTT.

V usage is TRBV2 and J usage is TRBJ1-6, with D possibly matching TRBD1 (6 bases). The V end lost 5 bases, the J end lost 4 bases, and 12 bases lay between the germline ends. Germline CDR1 and CDR2: SNHLY and FYNNEI. This CDR3 is built from 15 residues. In DNA, the CDR3 is TGTGCCAGCAGTATTAGGACAGCTTATAATTCACCCCTCCACTTT. Protein product: CASSIRTAYNSPLHF.

V and J are TRBV19 and TRBJ2-7, with a possible D match to TRBD2 (6 bases). V lost 1 base, J lost 5 bases, and 9 bases lay in between. CDR3 length: 13 residues. Germline V gives CDR1 LNHDA, CDR2 SQIVND (reference sequence). CDR3 amino acids: CASSIGGANEQYF. The CDR3 nucleotides read TGTGCCAGTAGTATAGGCGGGGCGAACGAGCAGTACTTC. Supplemented by reference TRBV19 and TRBJ2-7, the full variable domain reads DGGITQSPKYLFRKEGQNVTLSCEQNLNHDAMYWYRQDPGQGLRLIYYSQIVNDFQKGDIAEGYSVSREKKESFPLTVTSAQKNPTAFYLCASSIGGANEQYFGPGTRLTVT.

The rearrangement links TRBV7-8 to TRBJ1-1, with D maybe TRBD1 (5 bases). Germline loops: CDR1 SGHVS, CDR2 FQNEAQ. The CDR3 is 14 amino acids. Trimming took 2 bases from V and 6 from J, leaving 13 bases between them. This CDR3 reads CASSLLGARAEAFF. The DNA for the CDR3 is TGTGCCAGCAGCTTACTAGGGGCTCGGGCTGAAGCTTTCTTT.

This chain joins TRBV21-1 and TRBJ2-7; the table calls TRBD2, which could not be checked here. TRBV21-1 is an annotated pseudogene. The CDR3 sequence is 16 residues long. In DNA, the CDR3 is TGTGCCAGCAGCAAAATTTGGCGGGACTTACCCTACGAGCAGTACTTC. Translated, it gives CASSKIWRDLPYEQYF.

The CDR3 DNA follows: TGTGCCAGCAGCTCCAGGGGGCAGGATAATGAAAAACTGTTTTTT. It translates to CASSSRGQDNEKLFF. The chain carries TRBV5-8 and TRBJ1-4, with 8 bases identical to TRBD1. This CDR3 spans 15 amino acids. The germline CDR1 and CDR2 sequences are SGHTS and YDEGEE. V lost 3 bases and J lost 4; bases outside the gene matches: 5.

The chain links TRBV6-6 to TRBJ2-5; 7 bases agree with TRBD2. The CDR3 has 16 residues. Germline V gives CDR1 MNHNY, CDR2 SVGAGI (reference sequence). V gave up 4 bases and J gave up 2 bases; unmatched junction bases: 10. The CDR3 nucleotides read TGTGCCAGCAGTTCCCTCCCGAGCGGGGCTCAAGAGACCCAGTACTTC. Residues: CASSSLPSGAQETQYF.

The table lists this clone with a few counts. The CDR3 is CASSPAGGHTGELFF. In nucleotides, the CDR3 is TGCGCCAGCAGCCCGGCGGGAGGCCACACCGGGGAGCTGTTTTTT. This sequence joins TRBV10-1 and TRBJ2-2, with 8 bases matching TRBD2. The CDR3 has 15 residues. J lost 3 bases, V lost 6 bases, and 6 bases had no gene match. Looked up from germline, CDR1 is WNHNN and CDR2 is SYGVQD (reference sequence).

The chain recombines TRBV7-9 with TRBJ2-2; D possibly corresponds to TRBD1 (6 bases). The length of the CDR3 is 16 residues. CDR1 and CDR2 from the germline V gene are SEHNR and FQNEAQ (reference sequence). The germline V and J ends were trimmed by 2 bases and 5 bases, with 15 bases remaining between them. CDR3 residues: CASSLRPPGTTGELFF. The CDR3 bases are TGTGCCAGCAGCTTACGCCCCCCGGGGACAACCGGGGAGCTGTTTTTT. Based on the CDR3 plus reference TRBV7-9 and TRBJ2-2, the full variable domain is DTGVSQNPRHKITKRGQNVTFRCDPISEHNRLYWYRQTLGQGPEFLTYFQNEAQLEKSRLLSDRFSAERPKGSFSTLEIQRTEQGDSAMYLCASSLRPPGTTGELFFGEGSRLTVL.